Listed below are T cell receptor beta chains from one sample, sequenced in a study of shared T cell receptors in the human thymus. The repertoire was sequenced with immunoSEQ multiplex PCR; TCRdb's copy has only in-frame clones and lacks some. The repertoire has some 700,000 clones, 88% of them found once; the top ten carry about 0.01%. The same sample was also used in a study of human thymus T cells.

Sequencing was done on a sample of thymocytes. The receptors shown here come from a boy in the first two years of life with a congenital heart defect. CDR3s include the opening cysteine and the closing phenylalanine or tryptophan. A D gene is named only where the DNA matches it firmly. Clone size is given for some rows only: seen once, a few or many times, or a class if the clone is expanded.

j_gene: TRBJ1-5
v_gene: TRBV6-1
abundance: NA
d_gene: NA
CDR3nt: TGTGCCAGCAGTGAAGTCTTCAGTTATAGCAATCAGCCCCAGCATTTT
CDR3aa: CASSEVFSYSNQPQHF

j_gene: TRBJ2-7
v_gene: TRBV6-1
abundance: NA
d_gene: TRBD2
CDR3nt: TGTGCCAGCAGTGAAGTGGGACTAGCGGGAGTGGGAAGGCCCTACGAGCAGTACTTC
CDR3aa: CASSEVGLAGVGRPYEQYF

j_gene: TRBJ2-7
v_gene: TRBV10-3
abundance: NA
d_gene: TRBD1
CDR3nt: TGTGCCATCAGTGAGTCCCACCCGGGGACAGGGGCCGAGCAGTACTTC
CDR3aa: CAISESHPGTGAEQYF

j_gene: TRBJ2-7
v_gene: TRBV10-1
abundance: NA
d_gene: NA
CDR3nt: TGCGCCAGCCGTGGGGACAGAAGAGCGGGAGCGGTCTCCTACGAGCAGTACTTC
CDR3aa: CASRGDRRAGAVSYEQYF

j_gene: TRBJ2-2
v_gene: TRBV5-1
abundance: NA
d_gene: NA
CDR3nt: TGCGCCAGCAGCTTGGGACAGATCACCGGGGAGCTGTTTTTT
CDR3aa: CASSLGQITGELFF

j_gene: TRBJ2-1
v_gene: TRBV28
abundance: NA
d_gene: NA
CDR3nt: TGTGCCAGCAGTTCAACCGGGAGCGGCTACAATGAGCAGTTCTTC
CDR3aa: CASSSTGSGYNEQFF

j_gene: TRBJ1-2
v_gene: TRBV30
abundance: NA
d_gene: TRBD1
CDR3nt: TGTGCCTGGGACAGGGGCTCGCACTATGGCTACACCTTC
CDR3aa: CAWDRGSHYGYTF

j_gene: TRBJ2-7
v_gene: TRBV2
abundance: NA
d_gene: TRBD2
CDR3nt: TGTGCCAGCAGTGATGGAGAGCGGGAGCTCCACGAGCAGTACTTC
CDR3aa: CASSDGERELHEQYF

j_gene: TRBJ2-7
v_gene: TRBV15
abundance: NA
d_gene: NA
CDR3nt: TGTGCCACCAGCAATGAGACAGGGACTTTCTACGAGCAGTACTTC
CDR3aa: CATSNETGTFYEQYF

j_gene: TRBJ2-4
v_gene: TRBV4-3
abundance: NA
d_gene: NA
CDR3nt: TGCGCCAGCAGCCAAGGCCTAGGCCTTCCCCAAAACATTCAGTACTTC
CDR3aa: CASSQGLGLPQNIQYF

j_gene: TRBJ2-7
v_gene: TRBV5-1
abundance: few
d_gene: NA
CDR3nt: TGCGCCAGCAGCCTCCCTAGCGCTCGAATACCCTACGAGCAGTACTTC
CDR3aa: CASSLPSARIPYEQYF

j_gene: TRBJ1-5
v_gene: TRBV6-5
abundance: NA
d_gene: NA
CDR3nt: TGTGCCAGCAGTTACGACAGACAGGGCAATCAGCCCCAGCATTTT
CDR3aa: CASSYDRQGNQPQHF

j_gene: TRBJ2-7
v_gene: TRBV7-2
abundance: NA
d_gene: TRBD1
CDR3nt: TGTGCCAGCAGCTTAGGACGGGACAGGGGCCACTCCTACGAGCAGTACTTC
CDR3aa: CASSLGRDRGHSYEQYF

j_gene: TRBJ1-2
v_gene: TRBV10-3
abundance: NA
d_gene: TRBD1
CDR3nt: TGTGCCATCGCTAACAGGGGGCTCCATTATGGCTACACCTTC
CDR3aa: CAIANRGLHYGYTF

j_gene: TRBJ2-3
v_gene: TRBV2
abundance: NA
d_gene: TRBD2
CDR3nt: TGTGCCAGCAGTGATACGACTAGCGCAACAGATACGCAGTATTTT
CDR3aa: CASSDTTSATDTQYF

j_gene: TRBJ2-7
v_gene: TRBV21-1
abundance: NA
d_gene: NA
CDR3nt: TGTGCCAGCAGGGAGAGGTGCTACGAGCAGTACTTC
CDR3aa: CASRERCYEQYF

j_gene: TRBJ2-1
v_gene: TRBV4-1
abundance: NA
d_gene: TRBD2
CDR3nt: TGCGCCAGCAGCCTACACAGCGGGAGGACCCACAATGAGCAGTTCTTC
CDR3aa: CASSLHSGRTHNEQFF

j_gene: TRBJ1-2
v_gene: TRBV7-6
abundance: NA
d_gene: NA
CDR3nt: TGTGCCAGCAGTCGGACAGACTTTTATGGCTACACCTTC
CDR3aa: CASSRTDFYGYTF

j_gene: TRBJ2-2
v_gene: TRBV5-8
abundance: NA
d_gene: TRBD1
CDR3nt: TGTGCCAGCAGCCTACAAGACAGGGGGCATATCGGGGAGCTGTTTTTT
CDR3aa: CASSLQDRGHIGELFF

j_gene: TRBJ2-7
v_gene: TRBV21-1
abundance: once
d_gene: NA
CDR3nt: TGTGCCAGCAGCAAAGCCCTGGGGACAGTAAACTACGAGCAGTACTTC
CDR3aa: CASSKALGTVNYEQYF

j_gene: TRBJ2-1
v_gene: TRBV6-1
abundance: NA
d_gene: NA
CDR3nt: TGTGCCAGCAGTGGGAGGCAGGTTCCCTACAATGAGCAGTTCTTC
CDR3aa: CASSGRQVPYNEQFF